What follows are 20 T cell receptor beta chains derived from one specimen sequenced in a study of early T cells in non-severe SARS-CoV-2 infection. TCRdb called the 5' RACE reads again in MiXCR, with one record for every CDR3 protein. Of tens of thousands of distinct CDR3 sequences in the sample, roughly 9.7% were seen once. The sample consisted of whole blood. The receptors here all came from an adult who was a healthcare worker with PCR-confirmed SARS-CoV-2 infection or an uninfected control (not recorded which).

The rearrangement uses TRBV6-5 and TRBJ2-1; a weak D match, TRBD2 (7 bases). Trimming removed 5 bases at V and 9 bases at J, with 14 bases between. The germline V gene has CDR1 MNHEY and CDR2 SVGAGI. The CDR3 extends over 13 amino acids. The CDR3 DNA follows: TGTGCCAGCAGTCTCATGAGGGGGGGTGAGCAGTTCTTC. Translated: CASSLMRGGEQFF.

This clonotype ranks as medium-sized. J is TRBJ1-5 and V is TRBV29-1; D unclear. From germline, CDR1 is SQVTM and CDR2 ANQGSEA. With 4 bases removed from V and 5 bases from J, the gap between germline ends came to 3 bases. This CDR3 contains 10 residues. CDR3 sequence reads: CSVGDQPQHF. In nucleotides, the CDR3 is TGCAGCGTTGGGGATCAGCCCCAGCATTTT.

This clonotype appeared a few times. The V call is TRBV19, the J call TRBJ2-1; 10 bases are a match to TRBD2. CDR3 length equals 16 residues. Germline CDR1 LNHDA, CDR2 SQIVND (reference sequence). After removal of 3 bases from V and 1 base from J, the junction contained 3 bases not matched to a gene. Here the CDR3 DNA reads TGTGCCAGTAGTATTCAAGCGGGGGGGTCCTACAATGAGCAGTTCTTC. Translating gives CASSIQAGGSYNEQFF.

This clonotype was recorded a few times. The chain combines TRBV27 with TRBJ1-5; a possible D gene is TRBD1 (5 bases). Germline V gene lookup returns CDR1 MNHEY and CDR2 SMNVEV (reference sequence). Between the trimmed V and J ends, which lost 5 bases and 0 bases, there was a span of 8 bases. This CDR3 spans 14 amino acids. CDR3 sequence reads: CASSDRDSNQPQHF. The CDR3 DNA is TGTGCCAGCAGTGACAGAGATAGCAATCAGCCCCAGCATTTT.

This clonotype was observed at least ten times. The rearrangement uses TRBV12-3 or TRBV12-4 and TRBJ1-5; 7 nucleotides line up with TRBD1. The CDR3 is 15 amino acids. V dropped 5 bases and J dropped 0; count of bases not matched to a gene: 4. Here the CDR3 reads CASSPRTGSNQPQHF. The CDR3 DNA reads TGTGCCAGCAGTCCAAGGACAGGTAGCAATCAGCCCCAGCATTTT.

There are many counts of this clonotype. V is TRBV6-6 and J is TRBJ1-4; 8 bases agree with TRBD1. CDR1 and CDR2 (germline): MNHNY, SVGAGI (reference sequence). V lost 7 bases, J lost 2 bases, and 9 bases stayed unmatched. The CDR3 has 16 amino acids. CDR3 DNA: TGTGCCAGCACCAAACAGAGGACAGGGACTAATGAAAAACTGTTTTTT. This translates into CASTKQRTGTNEKLFF.

This clonotype was found many times. V is TRBV7-2 and J is TRBJ1-5; 7 bases match TRBD1. V shed 0 bases and J 3 bases; nucleotides not matched to a gene: 2. The CDR3 spans 15 residues. Germline V lookup: CDR1 SGHTA, CDR2 FQGNSA. CDR3 nucleotide sequence: TGTGCCAGCAGCTTAGCAGACAGGGACAATCAGCCCCAGCATTTT. Amino acids: CASSLADRDNQPQHF.

There are a few counts of this clonotype. This chain connects TRBV2 to TRBJ2-7, with D possibly being TRBD2 (5 bases). Germline lookup yields CDR1 SNHLY and CDR2 FYNNEI. The germline V and J ends were trimmed by 5 bases and 3 bases, with 11 bases remaining between them. CDR3 length equals 13 residues. The CDR3 is CASSSGLGYEQYF. The DNA for the CDR3 is TGTGCCAGCAGTTCCGGACTGGGCTACGAGCAGTACTTC.

The table lists this clonotype with many counts. Here the CDR3 DNA reads TGTGCCAGCAGCTTAAGGGGCGGTGGGCAGCCCCAGCATTTT. This codes for CASSLRGGGQPQHF. The chain recombines TRBV7-3 with TRBJ1-5, with D tentatively TRBD1 (5 bases). The CDR3 contains 14 residues. V gave up 1 base and J gave up 7 bases, with 11 bases separating them. Per the germline V gene, CDR1 is SGHTA and CDR2 is FQGTGA.

This clonotype was counted between two and nine times. J is TRBJ1-1 and V is TRBV18, with 11 bases identical to TRBD1. The V gene end was trimmed by 1 base and the J gene end by 12 bases; junction bases not matched to a gene: 4. There are 13 residues in the CDR3. The germline CDR1 and CDR2 sequences are KGHSH and LQKENI. The CDR3 loop is CASSPRGQGETFF. CDR3 nucleotides: TGTGCCAGCTCACCACGGGGACAGGGGGAAACTTTCTTT. The full variable domain, with the rest looked up from reference TRBV18 and TRBJ1-1, is NAGVMQNPRHLVRRRGQEARLRCSPMKGHSHVYWYRQLPEEGLKFMVYLQKENIIDESGMPKERFSAEFPKEGPSILRIQQVVRGDSAAYFCASSPRGQGETFFGQGTRLTVV.

This clonotype was seen many times. The gene calls are TRBV20-1 and TRBJ1-2; D unclear. Per germline, CDR1 DFQATT and CDR2 SNEGSKA (reference sequence). The CDR3 consists of 13 residues. Trimming left V 3 bases short and J 4 bases short, with 12 bases between. CDR3 region: CSARGSSSYGYTF. The CDR3, as DNA: TGCAGTGCTAGGGGCAGTTCGTCCTATGGCTACACCTTC.

This clonotype was seen more than once but under ten times. The chain combines TRBV12-3 or TRBV12-4 with TRBJ1-1, with D possibly being TRBD1 (6 bases). The CDR3 spans 11 residues. V lost 4 bases, J lost 11 bases, and 11 bases lay in between. The CDR3 spells CASSSGGRAFF. CDR3 DNA sequence: TGTGCCAGCAGTTCCGGGGGGCGGGCTTTCTTT.

In this sample, this clonotype turned up many times. The chain has TRBV14 and TRBJ2-7, with D unresolved. This CDR3 region has 13 residues. V lost 3 bases and J 3 bases, leaving 9 bases between the germline ends. Germline V gene data show CDR1 as SGHDN and CDR2 as FVKESK. This chain's CDR3 is CASSHMDRYEQYF. The CDR3 DNA reads as TGTGCCAGCAGCCACATGGACCGCTACGAGCAGTACTTC. The variable domain in full, with the rest retrieved from reference TRBV14 and TRBJ2-7, is EAGVTQFPSHSVIEKGQTVTLRCDPISGHDNLYWYRRVMGKEIKFLLHFVKESKQDESGMPNNRFLAERTGGTYSTLKVQPAELEDSGVYFCASSHMDRYEQYFGPGTRLTVT.

At least ten counts were recorded for this clonotype. The chain employs TRBV6-2 or TRBV6-3 and TRBJ2-1, with D tentatively TRBD1 or TRBD2 (5 bases each). The CDR3 length is 14 residues. V lost 10 bases and J lost 1, with 14 bases in between. CDR1 and CDR2 (germline): MNHEY, SVGEGT. CDR3 residues: CAIHPGRSYNEQFF. The CDR3 DNA follows: TGTGCCATTCATCCGGGACGGTCCTACAATGAGCAGTTCTTC.

This clonotype has ten or more counts. The chain links TRBV5-1 to TRBJ2-5; D tentatively reads TRBD1 or TRBD2 (5 bases each). V shed 4 bases and J shed 5 bases, with 12 bases lying between them. In germline, CDR1 is SGHRS, CDR2 YFSETQ. The CDR3 consists of 13 residues. CDR3 sequence: CASSPDTGETQYF. The CDR3 DNA is TGCGCCAGCAGCCCGGACACGGGGGAGACCCAGTACTTC.

This clonotype showed up many times. The rearrangement joins TRBV12-3 or TRBV12-4 to TRBJ1-5, with D uncertain. The ends were cut back, 6 bases at V and 7 bases at J, with 16 bases in the middle. CDR3 length: 14 amino acids. CDR3 sequence reads: CASSRPGISQPQHF. The CDR3 DNA reads as TGTGCCAGCAGCCGCCCGGGGATTAGCCAGCCCCAGCATTTT.

There are many counts of this clonotype. The chain couples TRBV7-2 to TRBJ2-1; D uncertain. The germline V gene encodes CDR1 SGHTA and CDR2 FQGNSA. Trimming pared 8 bases from V and 7 bases from J, leaving 6 bases between. CDR3 length: 10 residues. In DNA, the CDR3 is TGTGCCAGCGGCGATAATGAGCAGTTCTTC. It codes for CASGDNEQFF. Filled out from reference TRBV7-2 and TRBJ2-1, the complete variable domain reads GAGVSQSPSNKVTEKGKDVELRCDPISGHTALYWYRQSLGQGLEFLIYFQGNSAPDKSGLPSDRFSAERTGGSVSTLTIQRTQQEDSAVYLCASGDNEQFFGPGTRLTVL.

This clonotype came up a few times. This sequence joins TRBV6-9 and TRBJ1-1, with 10 nucleotides matching TRBD1. Germline CDR1 MNHGY, CDR2 SVAAGI. With 5 bases clipped from V and 0 bases from J, the junction kept 9 bases outside the gene matches. This CDR3 comprises 17 residues. CDR3 in amino acids: CASSTLPGQGMNTEAFF. The CDR3 DNA sequence: TGTGCCAGCAGTACCTTACCGGGACAGGGGATGAACACTGAAGCTTTCTTT.

The rearrangement joins TRBV5-1 to TRBJ1-5; 7 positions match TRBD1. The CDR3 loop spans 16 amino acids. Germline V gives CDR1 SGHRS, CDR2 YFSETQ. Trimming took 0 bases from V and 6 from J; bases not matched to a gene: 9. As DNA, the CDR3 is TGCGCCAGCAGCTTGGATCGGCAGGGGGGTAGTCAGCCCCAGCATTTT. Translated, it gives CASSLDRQGGSQPQHF.

This clonotype has ten or more counts. The V gene is TRBV13, the J gene TRBJ1-3; D not certain. CDR1 and CDR2 from the germline V gene are PRHDT and FYEKMQ (reference sequence). This CDR3 is 16 amino acids long. Trimming pared 2 bases from V and 3 bases from J, leaving 14 bases between. The CDR3 here is CASSLLAGRGGNTIYF. Here the CDR3 DNA reads TGTGCCAGCAGCTTATTGGCGGGGAGAGGTGGAAACACCATATATTTT.